One sample yielded the 8 T cell receptor beta chains listed below, sequenced in a study of human T cells and chemical hapten exposure. TCRdb re-analysed the RACE reads in MiXCR, keeping a single row per CDR3 protein. The sample lists roughly 110,000 distinct CDR3 sequences; about 12% were seen once. Time point defined: pre-sensitization, week 0. Treatment defined: therapeutic diphenylcyclopropenone sensitization with weekly scalp DPC. The specimen comprised whole blood, sampled in connection with sensitization to the hapten diphenylcyclopropenone (DPC). Every receptor here comes from a woman between 50 and 59 years old with alopecia areata. Some clones in this sample may be carry-over from other donors' samples.

J is TRBJ2-3 and V is TRBV10-3; 9 bases agree with TRBD2. Germline CDR1 ENHRY, CDR2 SYGVKD. This CDR3 region has 14 residues. The V gene end was trimmed by 8 bases and the J gene end by 5 bases; junction bases not matched to a gene: 8. The CDR3 sequence: CAISQREAEDTQYF. In DNA, the CDR3 is TGTGCCATCTCCCAGCGGGAGGCGGAAGATACGCAGTATTTT.

This clonotype was detected many times. This sequence joins TRBV14 and TRBJ2-7; 12 bases are a match to TRBD2. This CDR3 contains 16 residues. V lost 2 bases and J lost 7; bases outside the gene matches: 9. The germline gives CDR1 SGHDN, CDR2 FVKESK. CDR3 bases: TGTGCCAGCAGCCAACGGCTAGCGGGAGGGCCTAAGGAGCAGTACTTC. Translating it yields CASSQRLAGGPKEQYF.

The table lists this clonotype with a few counts. This chain connects TRBV3-1 to TRBJ1-5; D is unclear. The CDR3 is 13 amino acids. Germline V CDR1 and CDR2: LGHDT, YNNKEL (reference sequence). V was cut by 5 bases and J by 9 bases, with 14 bases left in between. The CDR3 region has the DNA TGTGCCAGCAGCTCAGGCGGAAGCTGGCCCCAGCATTTT. It specifies CASSSGGSWPQHF.

V is TRBV28 and J is TRBJ1-5; D is ambiguous. Germline assignment: CDR1 MDHEN and CDR2 SYDVKM. The CDR3 consists of 13 residues. The V gene lost 7 bases and the J gene lost 3 bases, with 10 bases spanning the gap. This CDR3 is CASTWRDNQPQHF. In DNA form, the CDR3 reads TGTGCCAGCACATGGCGAGACAATCAGCCCCAGCATTTT.

This clonotype was recorded at least ten times. This chain connects TRBV2 to TRBJ1-5; D uncertain. Germline V gene sequence: CDR1 SNHLY, CDR2 FYNNEI. The CDR3 has 14 amino acids. V lost 6 bases and J 0 bases, leaving 9 bases between the germline ends. CDR3 coding DNA: TGTGCCAGCAGCAGACTTAATAGCAATCAGCCCCAGCATTTT. This sequence encodes CASSRLNSNQPQHF.

This clonotype was counted at least ten times. This chain connects TRBV6-5 to TRBJ1-1; maybe TRBD1 (5 bases). V was clipped by 2 bases and J by 0 bases, with 7 bases between them. This CDR3 contains 14 residues. Germline CDR1 MNHEY, CDR2 SVGAGI. CDR3 nucleotide sequence: TGTGCCAGCAGTTACGGGGGGATGAACACTGAAGCTTTCTTT. Encoded protein: CASSYGGMNTEAFF.

The chain employs TRBV4-3 and TRBJ2-7; tentatively, D is TRBD1 (5 bases). CDR1 and CDR2 from the germline V gene are LGHNA and YSLEER. There are 15 residues in the CDR3. V gave up 0 bases and J gave up 3 bases, with 12 bases separating them. The CDR3 DNA is TGCGCCAGCAGCCAAGATATGATGACAGACTACGAGCAGTACTTC. This encodes CASSQDMMTDYEQYF.

This clonotype was recorded at least ten times. This sequence joins TRBV18 and TRBJ2-3, with 7 bases identical to TRBD2. The CDR3 totals 15 residues. CDR1 KGHSH and CDR2 LQKENI come from the germline V gene. V shed 0 bases and J 9 bases; nucleotides not matched to a gene: 9. The CDR3 DNA follows: TGTGCCAGCTCACCACCGGACCGGGAGGAAAGAACGCAGTATTTT. Protein sequence: CASSPPDREERTQYF.